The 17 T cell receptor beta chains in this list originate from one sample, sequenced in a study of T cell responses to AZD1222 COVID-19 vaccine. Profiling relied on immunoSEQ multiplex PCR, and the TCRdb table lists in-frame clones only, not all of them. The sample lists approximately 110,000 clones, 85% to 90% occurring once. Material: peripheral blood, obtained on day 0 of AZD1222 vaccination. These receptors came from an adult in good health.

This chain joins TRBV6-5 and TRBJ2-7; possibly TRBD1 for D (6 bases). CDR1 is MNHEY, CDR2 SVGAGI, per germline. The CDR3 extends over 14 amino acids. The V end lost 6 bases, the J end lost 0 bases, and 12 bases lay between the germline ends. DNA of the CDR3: TGTGCCAGCAGAACGACAGGAGCCTCCTACGAGCAGTACTTC. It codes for CASRTTGASYEQYF.

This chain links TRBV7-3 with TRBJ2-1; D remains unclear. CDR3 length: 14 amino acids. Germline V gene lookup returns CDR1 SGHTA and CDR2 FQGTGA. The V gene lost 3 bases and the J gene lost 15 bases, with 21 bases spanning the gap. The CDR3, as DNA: TGTGCCAGCAGCTTGTCCCTCTTAGTAACCCCCCCGTTCTTC. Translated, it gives CASSLSLLVTPPFF. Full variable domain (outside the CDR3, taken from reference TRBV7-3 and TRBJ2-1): GAGVSQTPSNKVTEKGKYVELRCDPISGHTALYWYRQSLGQGPEFLIYFQGTGAADDSGLPNDRFFAVRPEGSVSTLKIQRTERGDSAVYLCASSLSLLVTPPFFGPGTRLTVL.

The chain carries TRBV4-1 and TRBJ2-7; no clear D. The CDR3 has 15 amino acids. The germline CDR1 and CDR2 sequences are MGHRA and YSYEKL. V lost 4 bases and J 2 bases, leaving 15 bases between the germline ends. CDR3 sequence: CASSPLRMGPYEQYF. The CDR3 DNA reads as TGCGCCAGCAGCCCCCTCCGCATGGGTCCCTACGAGCAGTACTTC.

CDR3 bases: TGTGCCAGCAGTGGAGGGCCCACCTTCACCGGGGAGCTGTTTTTT. Residues: CASSGGPTFTGELFF. The chain carries TRBV2 and TRBJ2-2; a weak D match, TRBD2 (5 bases). The CDR3 spans 15 residues. Trimming pared 4 bases from V and 4 bases from J, leaving 13 bases between. Per germline, CDR1 SNHLY and CDR2 FYNNEI.

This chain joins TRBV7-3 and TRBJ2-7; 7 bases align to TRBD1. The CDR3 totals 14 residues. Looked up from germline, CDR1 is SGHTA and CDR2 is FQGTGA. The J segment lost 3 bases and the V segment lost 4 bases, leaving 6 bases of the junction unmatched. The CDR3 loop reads CASSSDRASYEQYF. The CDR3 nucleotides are TGTGCCAGCAGCTCCGACAGGGCTAGCTACGAGCAGTACTTC.

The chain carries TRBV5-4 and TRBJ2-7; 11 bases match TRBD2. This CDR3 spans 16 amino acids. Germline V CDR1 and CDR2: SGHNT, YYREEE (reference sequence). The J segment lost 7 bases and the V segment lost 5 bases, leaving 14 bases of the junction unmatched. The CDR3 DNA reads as TGTGCCAGCAGTTTCGGACTAGCGGGTGGGGTGGGAGAGCAGTACTTC. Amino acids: CASSFGLAGGVGEQYF.

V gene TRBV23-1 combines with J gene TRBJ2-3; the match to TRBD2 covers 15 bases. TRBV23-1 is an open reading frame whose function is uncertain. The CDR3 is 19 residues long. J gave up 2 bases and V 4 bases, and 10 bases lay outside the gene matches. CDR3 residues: CASSPPGLAGGVDTDTQYF. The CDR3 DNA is TGCGCCAGCAGTCCGCCAGGACTAGCGGGGGGGGTGGACACAGATACGCAGTATTTT.

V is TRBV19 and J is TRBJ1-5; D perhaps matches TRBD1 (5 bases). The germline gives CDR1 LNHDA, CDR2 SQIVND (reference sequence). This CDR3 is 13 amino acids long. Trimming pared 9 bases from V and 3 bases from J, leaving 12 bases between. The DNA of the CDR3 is TGTGCCAGCGTGTGGGGACCCAATCAGCCCCAGCATTTT. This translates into CASVWGPNQPQHF.

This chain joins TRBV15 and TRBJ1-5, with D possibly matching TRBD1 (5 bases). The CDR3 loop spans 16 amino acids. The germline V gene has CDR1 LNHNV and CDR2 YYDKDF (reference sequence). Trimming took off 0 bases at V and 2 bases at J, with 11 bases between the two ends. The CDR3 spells CATSRDSGRGNQPQHF. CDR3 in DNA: TGTGCCACCAGCAGAGATTCAGGGAGAGGCAATCAGCCCCAGCATTTT. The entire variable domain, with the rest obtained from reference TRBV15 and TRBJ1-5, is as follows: DAMVIQNPRYQVTQFGKPVTLSCSQTLNHNVMYWYQQKSSQAPKLLFHYYDKDFNNEADTPDNFQSRRPNTSFCFLDIRSPGLGDTAMYLCATSRDSGRGNQPQHFGDGTRLSIL.

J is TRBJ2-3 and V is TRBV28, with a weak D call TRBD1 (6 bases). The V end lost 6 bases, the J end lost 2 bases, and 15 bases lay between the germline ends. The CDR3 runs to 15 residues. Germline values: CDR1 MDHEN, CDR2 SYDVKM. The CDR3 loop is CASSLGGQTTDTQYF. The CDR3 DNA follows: TGTGCCAGCAGCCTAGGAGGACAGACCACAGATACGCAGTATTTT.

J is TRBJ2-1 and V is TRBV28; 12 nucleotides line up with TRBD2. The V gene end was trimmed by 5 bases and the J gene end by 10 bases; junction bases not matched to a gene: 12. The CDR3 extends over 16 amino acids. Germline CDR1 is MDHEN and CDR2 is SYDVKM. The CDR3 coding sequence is TGTGCCAGCAGTCCGCCCCGGACTAGCGGGATGGAGGAGCAGTTCTTC. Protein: CASSPPRTSGMEEQFF.

For the CDR3, the DNA is TGCAGCGTTGTTGAGAAAGGGGAGACCCAGTACTTC. This encodes CSVVEKGETQYF. This sequence joins TRBV29-1 and TRBJ2-5; D uncertain. CDR1 and CDR2 from the germline V gene are SQVTM and ANQGSEA. V lost 4 bases and J lost 5, with 11 bases in between. The CDR3 covers 12 residues.

Here the CDR3 DNA reads TGTGCCAGCAGCTTACTGGGACCGGCGGAGACCCAGTACTTC. The encoded protein is CASSLLGPAETQYF. This chain joins TRBV5-4 and TRBJ2-5; D assignment may be TRBD1 or TRBD2 (5 bases each). This CDR3 has 14 residues. Between the trimmed V and J ends, which lost 2 bases and 5 bases, there was a span of 13 bases. The V gene's germline CDR1 is SGHNT and CDR2 YYREEE (reference sequence).

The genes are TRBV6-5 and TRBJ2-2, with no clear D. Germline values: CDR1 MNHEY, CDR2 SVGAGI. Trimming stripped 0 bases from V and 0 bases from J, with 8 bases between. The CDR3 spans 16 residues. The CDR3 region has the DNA TGTGCCAGCAGTTACTCCCGGGCCCCGAACACCGGGGAGCTGTTTTTT. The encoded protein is CASSYSRAPNTGELFF.

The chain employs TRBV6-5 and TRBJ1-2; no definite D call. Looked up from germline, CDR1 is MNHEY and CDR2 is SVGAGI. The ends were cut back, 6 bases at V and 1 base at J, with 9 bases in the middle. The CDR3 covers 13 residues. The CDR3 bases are TGTGCCAGCAGATTCACGATTAACTATGGCTACACCTTC. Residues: CASRFTINYGYTF.

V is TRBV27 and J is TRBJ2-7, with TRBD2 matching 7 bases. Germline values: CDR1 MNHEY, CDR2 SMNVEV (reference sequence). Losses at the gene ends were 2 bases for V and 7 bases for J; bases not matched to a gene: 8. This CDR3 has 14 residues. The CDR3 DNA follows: TGTGCCAGCAGTTTAGCGGGCGGGGAGGGAGAGCAGTACTTC. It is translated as CASSLAGGEGEQYF.

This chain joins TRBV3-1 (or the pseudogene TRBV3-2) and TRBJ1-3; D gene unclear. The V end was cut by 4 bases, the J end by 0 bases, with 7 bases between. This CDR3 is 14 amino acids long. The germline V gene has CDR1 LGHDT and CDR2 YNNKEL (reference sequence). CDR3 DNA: TGTGCCAGCAGCCCGCACGACTCTGGAAACACCATATATTTT. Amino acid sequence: CASSPHDSGNTIYF.